The 3 T cell receptor beta chains presented below share a single source sample, sequenced in a study of blood T cell repertoires in COVID-19. Here immunoSEQ multiplex PCR was the method, and the copy in TCRdb shows in-frame clones only, minus some. This sample has 60,000 or so clones, with 87% found just once. The sample was peripheral blood. The receptors here all came from a man aged 60 to 75 with acute or convalescent COVID-19.

The CDR3 DNA sequence: TGTGCCAGCAGAACAAGCTCGGCGGGGTTTAGCAATCAGCCCCAGCATTTT. Its translation: CASRTSSAGFSNQPQHF. This rearrangement joins TRBV27 to TRBJ1-5; no firm D call. V lost 6 bases, J lost 0 bases, and 18 bases lay in between. Germline V gives CDR1 MNHEY, CDR2 SMNVEV (reference sequence). This CDR3 region has 17 residues.

This clone was seen a single time. This rearrangement joins TRBV7-9 to TRBJ2-5; 12 positions agree with TRBD2. The CDR3 consists of 16 residues. Looked up from germline, CDR1 is SEHNR and CDR2 is FQNEAQ (reference sequence). J lost 5 bases, V lost 5 bases, and 9 bases had no gene match. CDR3 region: CASSAGLAGLRETQYF. Here the CDR3 DNA reads TGTGCCAGCAGCGCGGGACTAGCGGGCCTCCGGGAGACCCAGTACTTC.

The chain is built from TRBV25-1 and TRBJ1-4, with 9 bases fitting TRBD1. The CDR3 totals 15 residues. CDR1 and CDR2 from the germline V gene are MGHDK and SYGVNS. The V gene end was trimmed by 3 bases and the J gene end by 5 bases; junction bases not matched to a gene: 4. The CDR3 DNA is TGTGCCAGCAGTGACCCGGGACAGGGCAATGAAAAACTGTTTTTT. Amino acid sequence: CASSDPGQGNEKLFF.